Presented here are 32 T cell receptor beta chains from one specimen sequenced in a study. TCRdb processed the RT-PCR reads anew with MiXCR; each CDR3 protein has one entry. The table shows about 700,000 distinct CDR3 sequences, with 13% to 15% occurring only once. The sample consisted of memory CD4+ T cells from blood. The receptors shown here come from a female donor in good health, serving as a healthy control.

This clonotype was seen a handful of times. This sequence joins TRBV28 and TRBJ2-4, with 8 bases fitting TRBD1. V was pared by 5 bases and J by 3 bases, with 9 bases of the junction left unmatched. The CDR3 is 16 amino acids. Germline values: CDR1 MDHEN, CDR2 SYDVKM. The CDR3 nucleotides are TGTGCCAGCAGTCCCAGGGGGCTTGGGGGCAAAAACATTCAGTACTTC. Translated: CASSPRGLGGKNIQYF.

This clonotype was observed at least ten times. The chain uses TRBV5-1 and TRBJ1-6; D is perhaps TRBD1 (5 bases). The V end lost 4 bases, the J end lost 10 bases, and 21 bases lay between the germline ends. This CDR3 is built from 16 residues. In germline, CDR1 is SGHRS, CDR2 YFSETQ. CDR3 protein: CASSRKLDSLDSPLHF. The CDR3 DNA sequence: TGCGCCAGCAGCCGCAAGCTTGACAGCCTGGACTCACCCCTCCACTTT. Filled out from reference TRBV5-1 and TRBJ1-6, the complete variable domain reads KAGVTQTPRYLIKTRGQQVTLSCSPISGHRSVSWYQQTPGQGLQFLFEYFSETQRNKGNFPGRFSGRQFSNSRSEMNVSTLELGDSALYLCASSRKLDSLDSPLHFGNGTRLTVT.

This clonotype was recorded at least ten times. The V gene is TRBV10-3, the J gene TRBJ1-1; D gene unclear. The V end was cut by 0 bases, the J end by 5 bases, with 1 base between. The CDR3 runs to 11 residues. Germline V gives CDR1 ENHRY, CDR2 SYGVKD. CDR3: CAISESTEAFF. Written as DNA, the CDR3 is TGTGCCATCAGTGAGTCGACTGAAGCTTTCTTT.

This clonotype has only a few counts. V is TRBV9 and J is TRBJ1-4; D is undetermined. Germline V lookup: CDR1 SGDLS, CDR2 YYNGEE. V was cut by 4 bases and J by 4 bases, with 17 bases left in between. This CDR3 spans 16 amino acids. The CDR3 nucleotides are TGTGCCAGCAGCCCCCCCGGTAAAGGGAATAATGAAAAACTGTTTTTT. As protein: CASSPPGKGNNEKLFF. Based on the CDR3 plus reference TRBV9 and TRBJ1-4, the full variable domain is DSGVTQTPKHLITATGQRVTLRCSPRSGDLSVYWYQQSLDQGLQFLIQYYNGEERAKGNILERFSAQQFPDLHSELNLSSLELGDSALYFCASSPPGKGNNEKLFFGSGTQLSVL.

This clonotype was seen a handful of times. CDR3 DNA sequence: TGTGCCATCAGTAATGACCGTCTCGGGGAGCTGTTTTTT. It yields the protein CAISNDRLGELFF. V gene TRBV10-3 combines with J gene TRBJ2-2; D gene uncertain. V dropped 5 bases and J dropped 7 bases, with 11 bases sitting between them. CDR3 size: 13 residues. CDR1 and CDR2 (germline): ENHRY, SYGVKD.

The sample holds many counts of this clonotype. The chain links TRBV6-6 to TRBJ1-1; D remains ambiguous. The CDR3 loop spans 13 amino acids. Germline lookup yields CDR1 MNHNY and CDR2 SVGAGI (reference sequence). V was shortened by 4 bases and J by 1 base, with 7 bases between the two germline ends. CDR3 in DNA: TGTGCCAGCAGTTCCGTCGGGAACACTGAAGCTTTCTTT. It translates to CASSSVGNTEAFF.

This clonotype was recorded a few times. The gene calls are TRBV14 and TRBJ2-5; D gene ambiguous. The V end lost 6 bases, the J end lost 5 bases, and 13 bases lay between the germline ends. Germline V gene sequence: CDR1 SGHDN, CDR2 FVKESK. The CDR3 sequence is 13 residues long. CDR3 DNA: TGTGCCAGCAGTCGTAGTACTACGGAGACCCAGTACTTC. This codes for CASSRSTTETQYF. Looking up the rest from reference TRBV14 and TRBJ2-5 gives the full variable domain: EAGVTQFPSHSVIEKGQTVTLRCDPISGHDNLYWYRRVMGKEIKFLLHFVKESKQDESGMPNNRFLAERTGGTYSTLKVQPAELEDSGVYFCASSRSTTETQYFGPGTRLLVL.

The table lists this clonotype with many counts. The chain recombines TRBV5-1 with TRBJ2-1; 8 nucleotides match TRBD2. Losses at the gene ends were 3 bases for V and 9 bases for J; bases not matched to a gene: 11. This CDR3 has 15 amino acids. The V gene's germline CDR1 is SGHRS and CDR2 YFSETQ. The CDR3 DNA reads as TGCGCCAGCAGCTGGGGACTAGAATTAGGTGGTGAGCAGTTCTTC. As protein: CASSWGLELGGEQFF. The variable domain in full, completed from reference TRBV5-1 and TRBJ2-1, reads KAGVTQTPRYLIKTRGQQVTLSCSPISGHRSVSWYQQTPGQGLQFLFEYFSETQRNKGNFPGRFSGRQFSNSRSEMNVSTLELGDSALYLCASSWGLELGGEQFFGPGTRLTVL.

This clonotype was seen only a few times. V is TRBV20-1 and J is TRBJ2-3; D perhaps matches TRBD2 (5 bases). With 4 bases removed from V and 6 bases from J, the gap between germline ends came to 11 bases. Germline-derived CDR1 and CDR2 are DFQATT and SNEGSKA (reference sequence). This CDR3 contains 12 residues. The CDR3 spells CSAKEGSDTQYF. The DNA for the CDR3 is TGCAGTGCTAAAGAGGGCAGTGATACGCAGTATTTT.

This clonotype has just one count. The gene calls are TRBV18 and TRBJ1-1; D might be TRBD1 (5 bases). V lost 6 bases to trimming and J lost 0 bases, with 14 bases between them. The CDR3 covers 15 residues. Per the germline V gene, CDR1 is KGHSH and CDR2 is LQKENI. CDR3 amino acids: CASSPITTVNTEAFF. For the CDR3, the DNA is TGTGCCAGCTCCCCCATTACGACAGTGAACACTGAAGCTTTCTTT.

This clonotype was seen more than once but under ten times. This sequence joins TRBV20-1 and TRBJ2-7; 11 positions agree with TRBD2. Looked up from germline, CDR1 is DFQATT and CDR2 is SNEGSKA (reference sequence). The CDR3 extends over 15 amino acids. V lost 6 bases to trimming and J lost 3 bases; unmatched junction nucleotides: 10. CDR3 region: CSADLTSGSGYEQYF. The CDR3, as DNA: TGCAGTGCGGATCTCACTAGCGGGAGCGGCTACGAGCAGTACTTC.

The V gene is TRBV20-1, the J gene TRBJ2-7; D perhaps matches TRBD1 (5 bases). CDR1 is DFQATT and CDR2 is SNEGSKA in the germline V gene (reference sequence). This CDR3 region has 14 residues. The V and J ends lost 0 bases and 5 bases respectively, with 14 bases between them. The CDR3 nucleotides read TGCAGTGCTAGAGATTCAGTAGGGGTAAACGAGCAGTACTTC. This translates into CSARDSVGVNEQYF.

For this clonotype: Lacking the conserved final phenylalanine or tryptophan, this CDR3 likely reflects a read error. The chain has TRBV5-6 and TRBJ1-1, with 7 bases fitting TRBD1. After removal of 4 bases from V and 6 bases from J, the junction contained 12 bases not matched to a gene. Germline assignment: CDR1 SGHDT and CDR2 YYEEEE. This CDR3 has 15 residues. Here the CDR3 DNA reads TGTGCCAGCAGCAGGCCGGGAGGGGGCAACGCTGAAGCTTTCTTA. Amino acid sequence: CASSRPGGGNAEAFL.

The chain links TRBV20-1 to TRBJ2-5; D might be TRBD1 (5 bases). Trimming pared 4 bases from V and 0 bases from J, leaving 18 bases between. The CDR3 loop spans 16 amino acids. Per the germline V gene, CDR1 is DFQATT and CDR2 is SNEGSKA (reference sequence). The CDR3 bases are TGCAGTGCTAACAGTCTACGAAGACAGTACCAAGAGACCCAGTACTTC. Its translation: CSANSLRRQYQETQYF.

The sample holds many counts of this clonotype. The rearrangement uses TRBV20-1 and TRBJ1-1; 7 nucleotides agree with TRBD1. Trimming at V came to 8 bases and at J to 6 bases, leaving 12 bases not matched to a gene. CDR1 is DFQATT and CDR2 is SNEGSKA in the germline V gene (reference sequence). This CDR3 comprises 13 residues. This chain's CDR3 is CSPAGGRSAEAFF. CDR3 DNA sequence: TGCAGTCCGGCAGGGGGTCGAAGCGCTGAAGCTTTCTTT.

The rearrangement links TRBV7-2 to TRBJ1-2; D is undetermined. The CDR3 is 11 amino acids. V was pared by 10 bases and J by 1 base, with 7 bases between. Germline CDR1 and CDR2: SGHTA and FQGNSA. CDR3 DNA: TGTGCCAACAGTAATAACTATGGCTACACCTTC. It yields the protein CANSNNYGYTF.

The rearrangement uses TRBV5-1 and TRBJ1-2; 10 bases agree with TRBD1. The germline V gene encodes CDR1 SGHRS and CDR2 YFSETQ. The CDR3 sequence is 14 residues long. V lost 4 bases, J lost 8 bases, and 8 bases stayed unmatched. CDR3 nucleotides: TGCGCCAGCAGCCTGGGACAGGGGCCTAAAGGCTACACCTTC. Its translation is CASSLGQGPKGYTF.

The V call is TRBV6-5, the J call TRBJ1-3; D is possibly TRBD1 (5 bases). The V end was cut by 6 bases, the J end by 8 bases, with 17 bases between. CDR1 MNHEY and CDR2 SVGAGI come from the germline V gene. The CDR3 length is 14 residues. The CDR3 coding sequence is TGTGCCAGCAGACTCCTACGGGGCGGAGACACCATATATTTT. Amino acids: CASRLLRGGDTIYF.

This clonotype has ten or more counts. The chain combines TRBV7-2 with TRBJ2-7; 8 bases agree with TRBD1. Trimming at V came to 5 bases and at J to 0 bases, leaving 6 bases not matched to a gene. The CDR3 sequence is 15 residues long. Germline V gene sequence: CDR1 SGHTA, CDR2 FQGNSA. Written as DNA, the CDR3 is TGTGCCAGCAGCCCTTGGACAGGGAGCTCCTACGAGCAGTACTTC. It is translated as CASSPWTGSSYEQYF.

This clonotype appeared a few times. The J gene is TRBJ2-1, the V gene TRBV10-3, with 8 nucleotides matching TRBD2. The CDR3 spans 15 residues. V shed 2 bases and J 0 bases; nucleotides not matched to a gene: 0. The V gene's germline CDR1 is ENHRY and CDR2 SYGVKD. The CDR3 reads CAISELAGSYNEQFF. The DNA of the CDR3 is TGTGCCATCAGTGAGCTAGCGGGCTCCTACAATGAGCAGTTCTTC.

Only a few counts were recorded for this clonotype. V usage is TRBV20-1 and J usage is TRBJ1-2; weak D call: TRBD1 (6 bases). This CDR3 has 12 residues. From germline, CDR1 is DFQATT and CDR2 SNEGSKA (reference sequence). Trimming took 5 bases from V and 8 from J, leaving 15 bases between them. CDR3 protein: CSARTVWEGYTF. In nucleotides, the CDR3 is TGCAGTGCTCGGACAGTTTGGGAAGGCTACACCTTC.

A few counts support this clonotype. CDR3 residues: CASSPVGGSNYGYTF. The CDR3 coding sequence is TGTGCCAGCAGCCCGGTGGGAGGGTCGAACTATGGCTACACCTTC. The chain joins TRBV7-2 to TRBJ1-2; D not certain. Germline assignment: CDR1 SGHTA and CDR2 FQGNSA. This CDR3 comprises 15 residues. V was clipped by 5 bases and J by 2 bases, with 15 bases between them.

At least ten counts were recorded for this clonotype. The chain recombines TRBV4-3 with TRBJ2-1, with TRBD2 identical over 12 bases. Germline V gives CDR1 LGHNA, CDR2 YSLEER. Trimming cost V 1 base and J 8 bases; bases outside gene matches: 6. The CDR3 has 16 amino acids. CDR3 bases: TGCGCCAGCAGCCAAGGGACTAGCGGGACGGTGGATGAGCAGTTCTTC. This gives the protein CASSQGTSGTVDEQFF.

This clonotype appeared many times. V is TRBV7-9 and J is TRBJ1-2; no clear D gene. Germline V gene lookup returns CDR1 SEHNR and CDR2 FQNEAQ (reference sequence). CDR3 length: 14 residues. V lost 0 bases and J lost 8, with 13 bases in between. CDR3 DNA sequence: TGTGCCAGCAGCTTAGCCAACGGCCTAGTAGGCTACACCTTC. Translating gives CASSLANGLVGYTF.

This clonotype was seen ten or more times. The rearrangement links TRBV5-1 to TRBJ2-7; tentative D call: TRBD1 (6 bases). This CDR3 contains 13 residues. Germline V gene data show CDR1 as SGHRS and CDR2 as YFSETQ. Trimming removed 4 bases at V and 5 bases at J, with 13 bases between. The CDR3 is CASSPDGQNEQYF. Here the CDR3 DNA reads TGCGCCAGCAGCCCAGACGGACAGAACGAGCAGTACTTC. The full variable domain, in which reference TRBV5-1 and TRBJ2-7 provide the parts outside the CDR3, is KAGVTQTPRYLIKTRGQQVTLSCSPISGHRSVSWYQQTPGQGLQFLFEYFSETQRNKGNFPGRFSGRQFSNSRSEMNVSTLELGDSALYLCASSPDGQNEQYFGPGTRLTVT.

J is TRBJ1-1 and V is TRBV24-1; no clear D. The CDR3 runs 13 residues. Trimming cost V 3 bases and J 6 bases, with 10 bases left between them. Germline V lookup: CDR1 KGHDR, CDR2 SFDVKD. CDR3 DNA sequence: TGTGCCACCAGTGATCCCGTAACCCCTGAAGCTTTCTTT. Protein: CATSDPVTPEAFF.

This chain joins TRBV7-2 and TRBJ1-2; D unclear. Germline V CDR1 and CDR2: SGHTA, FQGNSA. V was trimmed by 5 bases and J by 9 bases, leaving 19 bases between them. The CDR3 length is 14 residues. This CDR3 is CASSPQQTHPSYTF. DNA for the CDR3: TGTGCCAGCAGCCCCCAACAGACTCACCCGAGCTACACCTTC.

At least ten counts were recorded for this clonotype. The chain is built from TRBV12-3 or TRBV12-4 and TRBJ2-2; 8 bases align to TRBD2. The CDR3 has 15 residues. V was pared by 3 bases and J by 1 base, with 1 base of the junction left unmatched. CDR3 region: CASSFAGGNTGELFF. The CDR3 region has the DNA TGTGCCAGCAGTTTCGCGGGGGGGAACACCGGGGAGCTGTTTTTT.

This clonotype has just a few counts. V gene TRBV20-1 combines with J gene TRBJ2-3; 8 bases match TRBD2. V shed 2 bases and J 5 bases; nucleotides not matched to a gene: 12. The length of the CDR3 is 16 residues. Germline values: CDR1 DFQATT, CDR2 SNEGSKA (reference sequence). CDR3 DNA sequence: TGCAGTGCTAGACCTCTTCGATTAGCGGGGTTAGATACGCAGTATTTT. It yields the protein CSARPLRLAGLDTQYF.

V and J are TRBV27 and TRBJ2-2; a possible D gene is TRBD1 (5 bases). Germline CDR1 and CDR2: MNHEY and SMNVEV (reference sequence). V shed 4 bases and J shed 5 bases, with 20 bases lying between them. This CDR3 contains 17 residues. CDR3 coding DNA: TGTGCCAGCAGTTACACCAGGGCCCTTAGGGATACCGGGGAGCTGTTTTTT. Protein sequence: CASSYTRALRDTGELFF.

This clonotype came up a few times. V gene TRBV12-3 or TRBV12-4 combines with J gene TRBJ2-6; D is ambiguous. Trimming removed 5 bases from V and 0 bases from J, with 8 bases in between. The CDR3 has 15 amino acids. The chain's CDR3 is CASSIEHSGANVLTF. The CDR3 DNA sequence: TGTGCCAGCAGTATAGAACACTCTGGGGCCAACGTCCTGACTTTC.

The chain recombines TRBV6-6 with TRBJ2-1; possibly TRBD1 or TRBD2 for D (5 bases each). The CDR3 has 16 amino acids. Trimming shortened V by 5 bases and J by 3 bases, and 17 bases separated the two germline ends. Per germline, CDR1 MNHNY and CDR2 SVGAGI (reference sequence). The CDR3 bases are TGTGCCAGCAGTCGACCGGGACGCACCATCTACAATGAGCAGTTCTTC. Translating gives CASSRPGRTIYNEQFF.